This T cell receptor beta chain was captured by sequencing in a study of beta chain features in type 1 diabetes. Whole-study findings and limits: When VDJ junctions were examined, type 1 diabetes patients showed fewer insertions and more deletions.

Every bit of the isolated RNA underwent reverse transcription, so sequencing read expressed TCRB transcripts. TCRdb keeps only in-frame clones here, not all; method: immunoSEQ multiplex PCR. This table has roughly 500,000 clones, approximately 31% appearing once. There are 13 residues in the CDR3. Looked up from germline, CDR1 is GTSNPN and CDR2 is SVGIG (reference sequence). V lost 0 bases to trimming and J lost 10 bases, with 12 bases between them. About this clone itself: Its antigen is unidentified.

Each of the CD4+ naive, central memory, regulatory and stem cell-like memory populations was sorted via CD45RO/CCR7/CD25/CD127/CD95/CD27. The receptor comes from a man aged 18-30 years in good health. Sequenced: naive CD4+ T cells from blood. The rearrangement uses TRBV30 and TRBJ1-4, with D unresolved. CDR3 DNA sequence: TGTGCCTGGAGTGTACGGGGTTCGTTAAAACTGTTTTTT. This gives the protein CAWSVRGSLKLFF. The full variable domain, rest sourced from reference TRBV30 and TRBJ1-4, is SQTIHQWPATLVQPVGSPLSLECTVEGTSNPNLYWYRQAAGRGLQLLFYSVGIGQISSEVPQNLSASRPQDRQFILSSKKLLLSDSGFYLCAWSVRGSLKLFFGSGTQLSVL.